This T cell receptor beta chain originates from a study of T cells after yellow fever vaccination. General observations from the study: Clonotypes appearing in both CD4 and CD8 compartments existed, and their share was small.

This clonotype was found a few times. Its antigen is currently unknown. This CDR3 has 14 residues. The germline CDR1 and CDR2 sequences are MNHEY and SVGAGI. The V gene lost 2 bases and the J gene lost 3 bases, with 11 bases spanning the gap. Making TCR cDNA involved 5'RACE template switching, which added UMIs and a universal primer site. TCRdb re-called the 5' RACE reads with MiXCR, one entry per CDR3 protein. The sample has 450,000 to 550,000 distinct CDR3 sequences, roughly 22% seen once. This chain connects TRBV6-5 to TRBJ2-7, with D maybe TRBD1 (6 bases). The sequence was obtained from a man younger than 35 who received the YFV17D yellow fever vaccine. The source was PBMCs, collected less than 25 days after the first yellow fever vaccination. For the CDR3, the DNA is TGTGCCAGCAGTTACGGGACACAATACTACGAGCAGTACTTC. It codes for CASSYGTQYYEQYF.